Given below is one T cell receptor (beta chain) in context. The sample is drawn from a study of cytomegalovirus exposure and HLA in healthy donors. The V and J ends lost 2 bases and 3 bases, in that order; junction bases with no gene match: 7. CDR1 is SGHDN and CDR2 is FVKESK in the germline V gene. This CDR3 has 15 residues. Sequencing used immunoSEQ multiplex PCR; TCRdb keeps in-frame clones, though not all of them. The sample yields about 110,000 clones, 70% to 90% seen once. The receptor comes from a young woman in good health and CMV-seronegative. The rearrangement uses TRBV14 and TRBJ2-7, with 7 bases matching TRBD1. Sequencing was done on a sample of PBMCs. Here the CDR3 reads CASSQPGQSYYEQYF. The CDR3 DNA follows: TGTGCCAGCAGCCAACCGGGACAGAGCTACTACGAGCAGTACTTC.